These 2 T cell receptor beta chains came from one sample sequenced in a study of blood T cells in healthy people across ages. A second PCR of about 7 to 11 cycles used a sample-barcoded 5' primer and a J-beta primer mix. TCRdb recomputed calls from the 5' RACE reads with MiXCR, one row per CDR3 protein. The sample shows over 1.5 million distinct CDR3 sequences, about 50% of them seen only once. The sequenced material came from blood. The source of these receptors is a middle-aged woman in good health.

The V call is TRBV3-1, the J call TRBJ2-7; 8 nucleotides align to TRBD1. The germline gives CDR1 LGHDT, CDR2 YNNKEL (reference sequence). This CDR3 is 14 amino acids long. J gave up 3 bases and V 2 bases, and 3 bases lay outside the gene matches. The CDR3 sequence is CASSQSDRGYEQYF. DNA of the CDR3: TGTGCCAGCAGCCAATCCGACAGGGGCTACGAGCAGTACTTC.

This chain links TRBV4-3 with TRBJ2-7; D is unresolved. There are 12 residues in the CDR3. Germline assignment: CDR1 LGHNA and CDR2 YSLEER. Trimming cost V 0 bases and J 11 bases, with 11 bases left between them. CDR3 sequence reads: CASSQDPGWEYF. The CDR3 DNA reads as TGCGCCAGCAGCCAAGACCCCGGGTGGGAGTACTTC.